This section outlines one T cell receptor (beta chain) sequence together with its context. Its antigen is unidentified. Read sequence stops 3 residues before the CDR3 end, and the germline J gene provides the missing end. This entry belongs to a study of T cell clonality in common variable immunodeficiency. The study's findings and limits: CVID subjects showed higher TCRbeta clonality than healthy controls. Fewer deletions and N-nucleotide insertions were reportedly seen in common variable immunodeficiency TCR beta sequences. CVID subjects shared fewer TCRbeta clones than healthy controls did.

Clones were sequenced by immunoSEQ multiplex PCR, and TCRdb holds only the in-frame ones, with some missing. This sample contains some 16,000 clones. Germline lookup yields CDR1 SGHRS and CDR2 YFSETQ. Unmatched junction bases numbered 6, after V lost 4 bases and J lost 4 bases. The CDR3 runs 15 residues. CVID meant reduced serum IgG, IgA and/or IgM plus specific antibody deficiency. This sequence originates from a human donor with common variable immunodeficiency. The rearrangement uses TRBV5-1 and TRBJ2-3; TRBD1 aligns across 10 bases. Sequencing was done on a sample of peripheral blood mononuclear cells. CDR3 bases read: TGCGCCAGCAGCCTGGGACAGGGGAACGCAGATACG. Protein product: CASSLGQGNADT. In full, the CDR3 is CASSLGQGNADTQYF.